This TCR beta chain is drawn from a study of blood T cell repertoires in COVID-19. For the study at large: The origin of the acute and convalescent COVID-19 samples was the United States, Italy and Spain. T cells, B-cell-depleted T cells, or PBMCs supplied cDNA or gDNA.

V dropped 0 bases and J dropped 4 bases, with 12 bases sitting between them. Germline CDR1 is KGHSH and CDR2 is LQKENI. CDR3 length: 15 amino acids. Per the original data handling: Cell counts per sample came from amplifying reference gene primers. The protocol was immunoSEQ multiplex PCR, while the TCRdb copy is restricted to in-frame clones and leaves out a portion. D and trimming were read from the DNA, whereas the V and J calls and clone size are those reported in that table. The sample lists a few hundred thousand clones, approximately 85% seen once, with approximately 11% in the top ten. The table lists this clone with a count of one.

The chain employs TRBV18 and TRBJ1-2, with D maybe TRBD1 (5 bases). Sequencing was done on a sample of peripheral blood. This receptor was obtained from a woman in her sixties or seventies with acute or convalescent COVID-19. CDR3 nucleotide sequence: TGTGCCAGCTCACCACCGGGGGGACGGGGCTATGGCTACACCTTC. This encodes CASSPPGGRGYGYTF.